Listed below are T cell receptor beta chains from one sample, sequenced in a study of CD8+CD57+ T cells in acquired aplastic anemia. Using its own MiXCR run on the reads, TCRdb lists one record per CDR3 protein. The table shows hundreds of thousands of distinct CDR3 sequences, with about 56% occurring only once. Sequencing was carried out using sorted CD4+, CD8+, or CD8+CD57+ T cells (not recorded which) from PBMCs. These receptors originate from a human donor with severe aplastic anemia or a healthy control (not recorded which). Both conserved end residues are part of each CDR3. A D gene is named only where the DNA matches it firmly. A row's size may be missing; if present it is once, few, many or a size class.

CASAAYQNEKLFF | TGTGCCAGCGCAGCTTATCAAAATGAAAAACTGTTTTTT | TRBV2 | . | many | TRBJ1-4
CATSDPPPNNYGYTF | TGTGCCACCAGTGATCCCCCGCCCAATAACTATGGCTACACCTTC | TRBV24-1 | . | once | TRBJ1-2
CASSLAGIDNSPLHF | TGTGCCAGCAGCTTAGCAGGGATCGATAATTCACCCCTCCACTTT | TRBV7-8 | . | few | TRBJ1-6
CASSLSTAISNQPQHF | TGTGCCAGCAGTTTGTCGACAGCTATCAGCAATCAGCCCCAGCATTTT | TRBV28 | . | few | TRBJ1-5
CATSDFGSLRNNEQFF | TGTGCCACCAGTGATTTCGGCAGTCTCCGCAACAATGAGCAGTTCTTC | TRBV24-1 | . | once | TRBJ2-1
CTSSLKGIAVGETQCF | TGTACCAGCAGCCTCAAAGGGATAGCGGTCGGTGAGACCCAGTGCTTC | TRBV7-8 | . | . | TRBJ2-5
CASSVALVGTEAFF | TGTGCCAGCAGCGTAGCGCTGGTAGGTACTGAAGCTTTCTTT | TRBV9 | . | . | TRBJ1-1
CSAKGGGAQHF | TGCAGTGCTAAGGGCGGGGGGGCCCAGCATTTT | TRBV20-1 | . | . | TRBJ1-5
CSATSGQTLTYEQYF | TGCAGTGCAACTTCGGGACAGACACTGACCTACGAGCAGTACTTC | TRBV20-1 | TRBD1 | once | TRBJ2-7
CATRTSGDINTGELFF | TGTGCCACCAGGACCAGCGGAGATATTAACACCGGGGAGCTGTTTTTT | TRBV24-1 | . | . | TRBJ2-2
CASSDYSSGGKETQYF | TGTGCCAGCAGCGATTACTCGAGCGGGGGGAAGGAGACCCAGTACTTC | TRBV12-3/TRBV12-4 | TRBD2 | . | TRBJ2-5
CASSLFGQPNSPLHF | TGTGCCAGCAGCTTATTTGGACAGCCTAATTCACCCCTCCACTTT | TRBV7-2 | . | few | TRBJ1-6
CSARRGQQFPLHF | TGCAGTGCCCGCCGGGGACAGCAGTTCCCCCTCCACTTT | TRBV20-1 | TRBD1 | few | TRBJ1-6
CAISDGGGRDEKLFF | TGTGCCATCAGTGATGGCGGGGGGAGAGATGAAAAACTGTTTTTT | TRBV10-3 | . | . | TRBJ1-4
CASGQGRAGGLDEQYF | TGTGCCAGCGGACAGGGTAGAGCGGGAGGGCTCGACGAGCAGTACTTC | TRBV5-8 | TRBD2 | . | TRBJ2-7
CASELAGGGETQYF | TGTGCCAGTGAGCTAGCGGGGGGTGGAGAGACCCAGTACTTC | TRBV6-1 | TRBD2 | many | TRBJ2-5
CASSFTSGRNYEQYF | TGCGCCAGCAGCTTTACTAGCGGGAGAAACTACGAGCAGTACTTC | TRBV4-1 | TRBD2 | . | TRBJ2-7
CASSTGTSGSYEQYF | TGTGCCAGCAGCACAGGGACTAGCGGGAGCTACGAGCAGTACTTC | TRBV9 | TRBD2 | many | TRBJ2-7
CASSPATSVALDTQYF | TGTGCCAGCAGCCCCGCCACCAGCGTAGCTCTGGATACGCAGTATTTT | TRBV7-3 | . | . | TRBJ2-3
CASSHGGASYEQYF | TGTGCCAGCAGCCACGGAGGGGCGTCCTACGAGCAGTACTTC | TRBV6-6 | . | . | TRBJ2-7
CASSLTPAGNTIYF | TGTGCCAGCAGTTTAACCCCGGCTGGAAACACCATATATTTT | TRBV12-3/TRBV12-4 | . | many | TRBJ1-3
CASGQYETNEKLFF | TGTGCCAGCGGTCAGTACGAGACTAATGAAAAACTGTTTTTT | TRBV5-8 | . | . | TRBJ1-4
CASRPLRGGAFYEQYF | TGTGCCAGCAGACCACTGAGAGGCGGGGCCTTCTACGAGCAGTACTTC | TRBV3-1 | . | many | TRBJ2-7
CASGRTSGGGETQYF | TGTGCCAGCGGCCGGACTAGCGGGGGTGGGGAGACCCAGTACTTC | TRBV12-3/TRBV12-4 | TRBD2 | . | TRBJ2-5
CAGALPGANEQFF | TGTGCCGGCGCTCTTCCCGGCGCTAATGAGCAGTTCTTC | TRBV25-1 | . | . | TRBJ2-1
CASSLERRGGGSYEQYF | TGTGCCAGCAGCTTAGAGCGGCGGGGGGGGGGTTCCTACGAGCAGTACTTC | TRBV7-2 | TRBD2 | many | TRBJ2-7
CASSLVVPLLNTEAFF | TGTGCCAGCAGTTTAGTTGTACCGCTGCTGAACACTGAAGCTTTCTTT | TRBV12-3/TRBV12-4 | . | many | TRBJ1-1
CSVRPSYDYGYTF | TGCAGCGTTCGCCCCAGTTACGACTATGGCTACACCTTC | TRBV29-1 | . | . | TRBJ1-2
CASSPSGGGQAGEGETQYF | TGTGCCAGCAGCCCCTCTGGTGGGGGACAGGCCGGGGAAGGAGAGACCCAGTACTTC | TRBV7-2 | TRBD1 | . | TRBJ2-5
CASSPLQGNYGYTF | TGTGCCAGCAGTCCACTTCAGGGGAACTATGGCTACACCTTC | TRBV9 | . | many | TRBJ1-2
CSVPDPQAFF | TGCAGCGTCCCGGACCCTCAAGCTTTCTTT | TRBV29-1 | . | many | TRBJ1-1